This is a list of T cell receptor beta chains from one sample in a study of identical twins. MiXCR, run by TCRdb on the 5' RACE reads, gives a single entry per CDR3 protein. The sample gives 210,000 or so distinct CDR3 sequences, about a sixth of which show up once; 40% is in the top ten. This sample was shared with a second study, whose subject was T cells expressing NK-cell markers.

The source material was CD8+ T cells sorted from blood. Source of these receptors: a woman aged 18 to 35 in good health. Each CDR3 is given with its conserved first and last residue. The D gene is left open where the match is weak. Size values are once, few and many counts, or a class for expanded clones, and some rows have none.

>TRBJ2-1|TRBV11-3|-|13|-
CASSYGFGNEQFF
TGTGCCAGCAGCTACGGATTCGGGAATGAGCAGTTCTTC
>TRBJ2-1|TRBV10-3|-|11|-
CAISVLNEQFF
TGTGCCATCAGTGTTTTGAATGAGCAGTTCTTC
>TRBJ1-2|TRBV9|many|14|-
CASSVDLSAYGYTF
TGTGCCAGCAGCGTCGATCTGTCGGCCTATGGCTACACCTTC
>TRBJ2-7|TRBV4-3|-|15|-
CASSQTSGTLYEQYF
TGCGCCAGCAGCCAGACCTCCGGGACACTGTACGAGCAGTACTTC
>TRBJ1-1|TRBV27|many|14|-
CASSHTGPNTEAFF
TGTGCCAGCAGCCACACAGGGCCGAACACTGAAGCTTTCTTT
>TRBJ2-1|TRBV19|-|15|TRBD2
CASNRLAGAPNEQFF
TGTGCCAGTAATAGACTAGCGGGGGCCCCAAATGAGCAGTTCTTC
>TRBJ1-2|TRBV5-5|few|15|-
CASSHQGSTGYGYTF
TGTGCCAGCAGCCACCAGGGGTCCACGGGCTATGGCTACACCTTC
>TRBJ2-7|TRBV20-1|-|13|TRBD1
CSAKTTGDFEQYF
TGCAGTGCCAAGACGACAGGGGATTTCGAGCAGTACTTC
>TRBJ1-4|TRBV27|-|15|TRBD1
CASKARGGRSEKLFF
TGTGCCAGCAAGGCCCGAGGGGGCAGATCGGAAAAACTGTTTTTT
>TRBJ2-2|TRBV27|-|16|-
CASTQGGGLGTGELFF
TGTGCCAGCACCCAAGGGGGGGGTTTAGGAACCGGGGAGCTGTTTTTT
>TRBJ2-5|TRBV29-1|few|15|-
CSVEDHGTGEETQYF
TGCAGCGTTGAAGATCACGGTACGGGAGAAGAGACCCAGTACTTC
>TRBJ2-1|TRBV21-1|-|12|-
CASSPRVNEQFF
TGTGCCAGCAGCCCCAGGGTCAATGAGCAGTTCTTC
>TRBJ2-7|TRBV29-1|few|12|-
CSATGVKYEQYF
TGCAGCGCTACCGGGGTTAAGTACGAGCAGTACTTC
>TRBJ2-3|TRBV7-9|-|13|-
CASSLPGTDTQYF
TGTGCCAGCAGCTTACCGGGCACAGATACGCAGTATTTT
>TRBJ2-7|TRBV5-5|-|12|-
CASSWVLGEQYF
TGTGCCAGCAGCTGGGTATTGGGGGAGCAGTACTTC
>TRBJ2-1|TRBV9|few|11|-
CASSVTSEQFF
TGTGCCAGCAGCGTAACCAGTGAGCAGTTCTTC
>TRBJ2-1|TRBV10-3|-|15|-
CAISRPPGPGDEQFF
TGTGCCATCAGCCGTCCTCCGGGACCCGGCGATGAGCAGTTCTTC
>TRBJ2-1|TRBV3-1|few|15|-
CASSQGTTSYNEQFF
TGTGCCAGCAGCCAAGGGACTACTTCCTACAATGAGCAGTTCTTC
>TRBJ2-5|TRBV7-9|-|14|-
CASSPRGLKETQYF
TGTGCCAGCAGCCCTCGCGGCCTAAAAGAGACCCAGTACTTC
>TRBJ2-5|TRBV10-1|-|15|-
CASSASGGVRETQYF
TGCGCCAGCAGTGCCTCCGGGGGCGTTCGGGAGACCCAGTACTTC
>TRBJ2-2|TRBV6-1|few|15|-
CASSEMTGNTGELFF
TGTGCCAGCAGTGAAATGACGGGTAACACCGGGGAGCTGTTTTTT
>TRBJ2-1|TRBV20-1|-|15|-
CSARTGFRSPNEQFF
TGCAGTGCTAGAACAGGGTTTAGGAGCCCTAATGAGCAGTTCTTC
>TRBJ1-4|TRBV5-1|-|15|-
CASSLSAWIGEKLFF
TGCGCCAGCAGCTTGTCAGCGTGGATCGGGGAAAAACTGTTTTTT
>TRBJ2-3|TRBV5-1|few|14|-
CASSLRTSTDTQYF
TGCGCCAGCAGCCTGAGGACTAGCACAGATACGCAGTATTTT